Presented here are 20 T cell receptor beta chains from one specimen sequenced in a study of T cell responses to AZD1222 COVID-19 vaccine. Clones were read by immunoSEQ multiplex PCR, and TCRdb kept only the in-frame ones, dropping some. The table includes 79,000 or so clones, 65% to 80% detected once. Sample: peripheral blood, taken 28 days after the second dose of the MenACWY control vaccine. The receptors stem from an adult who received the MenACWY meningococcal vaccine as a control.

The chain carries TRBV7-8 and TRBJ2-5; 9 bases agree with TRBD1. V gave up 5 bases and J gave up 7 bases; unmatched junction bases: 8. CDR3 size: 14 residues. CDR1 and CDR2 (germline): SGHVS, FQNEAQ. The CDR3 DNA is TGTGCCAGCAGCGAACAACAGGGGGCAGGGACCCAGTACTTC. Translating it yields CASSEQQGAGTQYF.

The rearrangement links TRBV19 to TRBJ1-5; no clear D. Germline V lookup: CDR1 LNHDA, CDR2 SQIVND (reference sequence). This CDR3 contains 14 residues. The V and J ends lost 6 bases and 0 bases respectively, with 9 bases between them. The CDR3 loop is CASRAEDSNQPQHF. CDR3 DNA: TGTGCCAGTAGAGCAGAGGATAGCAATCAGCCCCAGCATTTT.

The table lists this clone with a count of one. The chain employs TRBV3-1 (or the pseudogene TRBV3-2) and TRBJ1-5; tentative D call: TRBD1 (5 bases). The CDR3 is 15 amino acids. Germline V gene lookup returns CDR1 LGHDT and CDR2 YNNKEL (reference sequence). The V end was cut by 0 bases, the J end by 6 bases, with 12 bases between. The CDR3 DNA reads as TGTGCCAGCAGCCAAGATCGCGGGGGAAGTCAGCCCCAGCATTTT. It specifies CASSQDRGGSQPQHF.

The chain links TRBV7-2 to TRBJ1-3, with D tentatively TRBD1 (6 bases). Germline CDR1 and CDR2: SGHTA and FQGNSA. The CDR3 is 14 residues long. V lost 2 bases and J lost 2, with 7 bases in between. The CDR3 spells CASSLKGAGNTIYF. The CDR3 nucleotides are TGTGCCAGCAGCTTAAAGGGGGCTGGAAACACCATATATTTT.

A single count supports this clone. This chain connects TRBV7-9 to TRBJ2-3; 13 bases align to TRBD2. Per germline, CDR1 SEHNR and CDR2 FQNEAQ (reference sequence). V dropped 6 bases and J dropped 3; count of bases not matched to a gene: 6. This CDR3 has 16 residues. In nucleotides, the CDR3 is TGTGCCAGCAGTTATACTAGCGGGGGGGCTACAGATACGCAGTATTTT. Protein: CASSYTSGGATDTQYF.

The CDR3 here is CASSFQPRGLAKNIQYF. For the CDR3, the DNA is TGTGCCAGCAGTTTTCAGCCCCGAGGGCTAGCCAAAAACATTCAGTACTTC. The gene calls are TRBV28 and TRBJ2-4; perhaps TRBD2 as D (5 bases). The germline V gene encodes CDR1 MDHEN and CDR2 SYDVKM. This CDR3 region has 17 residues. The V and J ends lost 3 bases and 0 bases respectively, with 15 bases between them. The full variable domain, rest sourced from reference TRBV28 and TRBJ2-4, is DVKVTQSSRYLVKRTGEKVFLECVQDMDHENMFWYRQDPGLGLRLIYFSYDVKMKEKGDIPEGYSVSREKKERFSLILESASTNQTSMYLCASSFQPRGLAKNIQYFGAGTRLSVL.

V is TRBV9 and J is TRBJ1-2; 8 bases map to TRBD1. CDR1 is SGDLS, CDR2 YYNGEE, per germline. Unmatched junction bases numbered 8, after V lost 4 bases and J lost 0 bases. This CDR3 is built from 16 residues. The CDR3 nucleotides are TGTGCCAGCAGCCCAGGGACAGGTCAGACTAACTATGGCTACACCTTC. Its translation: CASSPGTGQTNYGYTF.

The chain couples TRBV11-2 to TRBJ2-2, with D possibly TRBD2 on 5 matching bases. Germline-derived CDR1 and CDR2 are SGHAT and FQNNGV. The CDR3 totals 15 residues. V lost 5 bases, J lost 7 bases, and 17 bases lay in between. The CDR3 spells CASSLIGGSGGELFF. For the CDR3, the DNA is TGTGCCAGCAGCCTAATCGGAGGCAGCGGCGGGGAGCTGTTTTTT.

The chain links TRBV2 to TRBJ1-1; D is undetermined. CDR1 is SNHLY, CDR2 FYNNEI, per germline. V dropped 1 base and J dropped 3 bases, with 6 bases sitting between them. The CDR3 runs 13 residues. CDR3 bases: TGTGCCAGCAGTGAAGGCAGCTACACTGAAGCTTTCTTT. Its translation: CASSEGSYTEAFF.

The J gene is TRBJ1-1, the V gene TRBV27, with 7 bases lining up with TRBD1. J was trimmed by 5 bases and V by 6 bases; bases with no gene match: 6. The germline V gene encodes CDR1 MNHEY and CDR2 SMNVEV (reference sequence). The CDR3 has 13 amino acids. CDR3 residues: CASRQGTNTEAFF. CDR3 bases: TGTGCCAGCAGACAGGGGACGAATACTGAAGCTTTCTTT.

The chain employs TRBV2 and TRBJ1-1, with TRBD1 matching over 8 bases. CDR1 is SNHLY and CDR2 is FYNNEI in the germline V gene. V shed 4 bases and J 12 bases; nucleotides not matched to a gene: 10. The CDR3 sequence is 13 residues long. CDR3 nucleotide sequence: TGTGCCAGCAGTGGATGGCAGGGGGCTACCCCTTTCTTT. Translation gives CASSGWQGATPFF.

DNA of the CDR3: TGTGCCAGCTCACCAGGAGCGAGGGCGAGGAACACTGAAGCTTTCTTT. Translating it yields CASSPGARARNTEAFF. The genes are TRBV18 and TRBJ1-1; no clear D. The V gene lost 2 bases and the J gene lost 1 base, with 14 bases spanning the gap. The CDR3 runs 16 residues. In germline, CDR1 is KGHSH, CDR2 LQKENI.

This sequence joins TRBV5-6 and TRBJ1-2; 7 bases match TRBD1. J gave up 1 base and V 4 bases, and 7 bases lay outside the gene matches. The germline V gene encodes CDR1 SGHDT and CDR2 YYEEEE. The CDR3 runs to 15 residues. CDR3 region: CASSLRDRFNYGYTF. CDR3 coding DNA: TGTGCCAGCAGCCTCCGGGACAGATTTAACTATGGCTACACCTTC.

This clone was recorded only once. This chain joins TRBV28 and TRBJ2-5; no reliable D call. The V end was cut by 3 bases, the J end by 1 base, with 12 bases between. Germline assignment: CDR1 MDHEN and CDR2 SYDVKM. This CDR3 spans 15 amino acids. The CDR3 sequence: CASSFGLASQETQYF. DNA for the CDR3: TGTGCCAGCAGTTTCGGGTTGGCCTCCCAAGAGACCCAGTACTTC.

V usage is TRBV6-5 and J usage is TRBJ1-1; D is ambiguous. Germline V gene lookup returns CDR1 MNHEY and CDR2 SVGAGI. This CDR3 spans 13 amino acids. V was trimmed by 2 bases and J by 8 bases, leaving 12 bases between them. The CDR3 bases are TGTGCCAGCAGTTACCCCGGGGTGAGGGAAGCTTTCTTT. It yields the protein CASSYPGVREAFF.

This rearrangement joins TRBV7-9 to TRBJ1-2; 7 bases align to TRBD1. The CDR3 has 14 residues. V trimming: 3 bases; J trimming: 8 bases; junction bases outside the gene matches: 9. Germline V lookup: CDR1 SEHNR, CDR2 FQNEAQ (reference sequence). The CDR3 is CASSFDREEGGYTF. As DNA, the CDR3 is TGTGCCAGCAGCTTCGACAGGGAGGAGGGCGGCTACACCTTC.

The J gene is TRBJ1-6, the V gene TRBV5-1; 9 bases align to TRBD1. The length of the CDR3 is 17 residues. Germline-derived CDR1 and CDR2 are SGHRS and YFSETQ. J was trimmed by 7 bases and V by 3 bases; bases with no gene match: 11. In DNA, the CDR3 is TGCGCCAGCAGCTCCGTCCCGGGACAGGGAGGGAATTCACCCCTCCACTTT. As protein: CASSSVPGQGGNSPLHF.

CDR3 in amino acids: CASSVDLGGTGELFF. The CDR3 coding sequence is TGTGCCAGCAGCGTAGATTTGGGAGGCACCGGGGAGCTGTTTTTT. The chain employs TRBV9 and TRBJ2-2; the D gene is possibly TRBD2 (6 bases). Trimming stripped 0 bases from V and 4 bases from J, with 10 bases between. The CDR3 is 15 amino acids. Germline V CDR1 and CDR2: SGDLS, YYNGEE.

The genes are TRBV2 and TRBJ2-7, with D hard to call. Trimming took off 4 bases at V and 6 bases at J, with 4 bases between the two ends. Germline assignment: CDR1 SNHLY and CDR2 FYNNEI. The CDR3 is 10 amino acids. CDR3 DNA: TGTGCCAGCAGTGGACGCGAGCAGTACTTC. Translated: CASSGREQYF.

The chain combines TRBV10-2 with TRBJ1-1, with TRBD1 as a possible D gene (6 bases). The CDR3 is made up of 15 amino acids. The ends were cut back, 6 bases at V and 1 base at J, with 15 bases in the middle. Germline V gene sequence: CDR1 WSHSY, CDR2 SAAADI. The CDR3 DNA reads as TGCGCCAGCAGAGACAGGTCTGCTCCGAACACTGAAGCTTTCTTT. Translating gives CASRDRSAPNTEAFF.